A selection of T cell receptor beta chains follows, all from one sample in a study of blood T cell repertoires in COVID-19. Repertoires were generated with immunoSEQ multiplex PCR, while TCRdb's copy carries only in-frame clones and drops some. In the table there are about 120,000 clones, around 86% of which are singletons. The specimen sequenced was peripheral blood. The receptors originated from a woman over 75 with acute or convalescent COVID-19. Both conserved end residues are part of each CDR3. D genes are given only for firm matches. Not every row has a clone size; where given, it reads once, few, many or a size class.

>once|TRBV5-4|TRBD1|TRBJ2-7
CASSSPGQGNHEQYF
TGTGCCAGCAGTTCTCCGGGACAGGGGAACCACGAGCAGTACTTC
>NA|TRBV9|TRBD1|TRBJ1-1
CASSVLGTGNTEAFF
TGTGCCAGCAGCGTTTTGGGGACAGGGAACACTGAAGCTTTCTTT
>few|TRBV4-3|TRBD1|TRBJ1-2
CASSQGPGQNYGYTF
TGCGCCAGCAGCCAAGGCCCGGGACAGAACTATGGCTACACCTTC
>once|TRBV12-5|TRBD2|TRBJ2-7
CASGLYGFRRGGPKYEQYF
TGTGCTAGTGGTTTGTACGGTTTTCGGCGGGGGGGGCCTAAGTACGAGCAGTACTTC
>NA|TRBV4-1|NA|TRBJ1-2
CASSQVIALYGYTF
TGCGCCAGCAGCCAAGTGATAGCGCTCTATGGCTACACCTTC
>NA|TRBV5-6|NA|TRBJ2-7
CASSASLSYEQYF
TGTGCCAGCAGCGCAAGCCTCTCCTACGAGCAGTACTTC
>NA|TRBV5-1|NA|TRBJ1-1
CASSSDTEAFF
TGCGCCAGCAGCTCCGACACTGAAGCTTTCTTT
>NA|TRBV6-5|NA|TRBJ1-1
CASSPQSGSEAFF
TGTGCCAGCAGTCCCCAGTCGGGATCTGAAGCTTTCTTT
>NA|TRBV6-5|NA|TRBJ2-1
CASPPGVLVNEQFF
TGTGCCAGCCCCCCGGGAGTTTTGGTCAATGAGCAGTTCTTC
>NA|TRBV14|NA|TRBJ2-3
CASSQAQITDTQYF
TGTGCCAGCAGCCAAGCCCAGATCACAGATACGCAGTATTTT
>NA|TRBV6-5|TRBD1|TRBJ1-2
CASSATGEIGYTF
TGTGCCAGCAGCGCGACAGGGGAGATAGGCTACACCTTC
>NA|TRBV2|TRBD1|TRBJ1-3
CASSGGTGTGNTIYF
TGTGCCAGCAGTGGAGGGACAGGGACTGGAAACACCATATATTTT
>NA|TRBV7-2|TRBD1|TRBJ2-3
CASSLPRTGGADTQYF
TGTGCCAGCAGCTTACCCCGGACAGGGGGCGCAGATACGCAGTATTTT
>NA|TRBV5-1|NA|TRBJ1-4
CASSTGAGRTNEKLFF
TGCGCCAGCAGCACTGGCGCGGGGAGGACTAATGAAAAACTGTTTTTT
>NA|TRBV2|NA|TRBJ1-3
CASGRDTTSGNTIYF
TGTGCCAGCGGCCGGGACACGACTTCTGGAAACACCATATATTTT
>NA|TRBV15|NA|TRBJ1-5
CATGTHQPQHF
TGTGCCACGGGGACTCATCAGCCCCAGCATTTT
>NA|TRBV3-1/TRBV3-2|TRBD1|TRBJ2-1
CASSLPGQGGNEQFF
TGTGCCAGCAGCCTGCCGGGACAGGGGGGAAATGAGCAGTTCTTC
>NA|TRBV5-1|TRBD2|TRBJ2-2
CASSLLAGGNTGELFF
TGCGCCAGCAGCTTGCTGGCGGGGGGCAACACCGGGGAGCTGTTTTTT
>few|TRBV6-5|NA|TRBJ1-6
CASSRVSLHF
TGTGCCAGCAGCCGTGTGTCCCTCCACTTT
>NA|TRBV19|TRBD2|TRBJ2-7
CASSISGGAQPYEQYF
TGTGCCAGTAGTATCAGCGGGGGGGCCCAACCCTACGAGCAGTACTTC
>once|TRBV11-1|NA|TRBJ2-5
CASSLLGLGETQYF
TGTGCCAGCAGCCTACTAGGGTTGGGGGAGACCCAGTACTTC
>NA|TRBV5-1|TRBD2|TRBJ2-3
CASSLGGTSGTDTQYF
TGCGCCAGCAGCTTGGGAGGGACTAGCGGCACAGATACGCAGTATTTT
>NA|TRBV11-2|NA|TRBJ2-2
CASSLDSLGQRPNTGELFF
TGTGCCAGCAGCTTAGACTCGCTGGGGCAGCGACCGAACACCGGGGAGCTGTTTTTT
>NA|TRBV7-9|NA|TRBJ2-3
CASSLTGFTQYF
TGTGCCAGCAGTTTAACAGGGTTTACGCAGTATTTT
>NA|TRBV6-1|NA|TRBJ1-1
CASSEREIEAFF
TGTGCCAGCAGTGAACGGGAGATAGAAGCTTTCTTT
>NA|TRBV10-1|NA|TRBJ2-1
CASSENRGIGDEQFF
TGCGCCAGCAGTGAGAACCGGGGAATTGGGGATGAGCAGTTCTTC
>NA|TRBV7-8|NA|TRBJ1-5
CASSPGSRQPQHF
TGTGCCAGCAGTCCAGGGTCAAGACAGCCCCAGCATTTT
>few|TRBV4-1|NA|TRBJ1-4
CASSHLGLNNEKLFF
TGCGCCAGCAGCCATTTAGGACTGAATAATGAAAAACTGTTTTTT
>once|TRBV29-1|NA|TRBJ2-5
CSVVRGQGETQYF
TGCAGCGTTGTGAGAGGGCAGGGGGAGACCCAGTACTTC
>NA|TRBV4-3|NA|TRBJ2-2
CASSQGGPGTGELFF
TGCGCCAGCAGCCAAGGGGGGCCAGGGACCGGGGAGCTGTTTTTT